This T cell receptor (beta chain) was retrieved from a study of shared clonotypes between healthy human individuals. V lost 7 bases, J lost 2 bases, and 21 bases lay in between. Germline-derived CDR1 and CDR2 are SQVTM and ANQGSEA. The CDR3 sequence is 15 residues long. The assay was immunoSEQ multiplex PCR, and TCRdb's table has in-frame clones only and misses some. The sample has around 700,000 clones, roughly 94% seen once. Naive CD8 cells, CD45RO-negative and positively selected for CCR7, excluded terminally differentiated effector memory CD45RA+ cells. V and J are TRBV29-1 and TRBJ2-7, with D possibly matching TRBD2 (6 bases). This clonotype was sampled from a man younger than 40 in good health. The sample taken for sequencing was naive CD8+ T cells sorted from blood. For the CDR3, the DNA is TGCAGCGCCAGTGGTTGGGTAGCGGACCCCTACGAGCAGTACTTC. Translating gives CSASGWVADPYEQYF.